These 10 T cell receptor delta chains originate from one sample sequenced in a study of gamma-delta chains in newborns, infants, children. TCRdb called clones from the reads again using CATT. The data show roughly 14,000 delta-chain clones, around 7% seen once. What was sequenced was blood. Source of these receptors: a child who was a newborn, infant or young child, either healthy, febrile or measles-vaccinated (not recorded which).

Comment on this clone: Distinct nucleotide sequences in the sample also encode this CDR3. The CDR3 nucleotides are TGTGCCTGTGACGCTTTACTGGGGGATACCGATAAACTCATCTTT. Residues: CACDALLGDTDKLIF. The chain employs TRDV2 and TRDJ1; 10 nucleotides line up with TRDD3. With 3 bases clipped from V and 2 bases from J, the junction kept 5 bases outside the gene matches. CDR1 is GEAIGNYY and CDR2 is EKD in the germline V gene. The length of the CDR3 is 15 residues.

In its sample, this clone was seen a few times. The chain employs TRDV2 and TRDJ3; 11 nucleotides match TRDD3. CDR3 length: 22 amino acids. Germline V gives CDR1 GEAIGNYY, CDR2 EKD. V lost 0 bases and J lost 0; bases outside the gene matches: 12. The DNA of the CDR3 is TGTGCCTGTGACACCCTACGCGCTGGGGGATACACCAGCTCCTGGGACACCCGACAGATGTTTTTC. Its protein is CACDTLRAGGYTSSWDTRQMFF.

There are a few counts of this clone. This same CDR3 is encoded by further DNA sequences in the sample. This chain joins TRDV2 and TRDJ3; TRDD3 aligns across 9 bases. The J segment lost 0 bases and the V segment lost 0 bases, leaving 5 bases of the junction unmatched. The germline gives CDR1 GEAIGNYY, CDR2 EKD. This CDR3 comprises 19 residues. The CDR3 here is CACDTVGIRSSWDTRQMFF. CDR3 in DNA: TGTGCCTGTGACACCGTGGGGATACGGAGCTCCTGGGACACCCGACAGATGTTTTTC.

This clone is medium-sized in the sample. A clone one base away is much larger, so this may be a read error. Other DNA sequences in the sample encode the same CDR3. The J gene is TRDJ3, the V gene TRDV2, with 9 nucleotides matching TRDD3. V trimming: 0 bases; J trimming: 1 base; junction bases outside the gene matches: 3. The CDR3 extends over 18 amino acids. Germline CDR1 and CDR2: GEAIGNYY and EKD. CDR3 nucleotide sequence: TGTGCCTGTGACACCGTTGGGGGATATTCCTGGGACACCCGACAGATGTTTTTC. This codes for CACDTVGGYSWDTRQMFF.

Turning to this clone: An end of the junction does not agree with germline; a read error may underlie this. This chain connects TRDV2 to TRDJ3; 8 bases are a match to TRDD3. Germline assignment: CDR1 GEAIGNYY and CDR2 EKD. The CDR3 extends over 18 amino acids. The CDR3 nucleotides are TGTGCCTGTGGCACCTGGGGGACTCAACCCTGGGACACCCGACAGATGTTTTTC. Amino acids: CACGTWGTQPWDTRQMFF.

This clone is categorized as medium-sized. The genes are TRDV2 and TRDJ3; 13 nucleotides match TRDD3. Germline V gives CDR1 GEAIGNYY, CDR2 EKD. There are 21 residues in the CDR3. V lost 3 bases, J lost 0 bases, and 10 bases stayed unmatched. For the CDR3, the DNA is TGTGCCTGTGACCCCGTACTGGGGGATACGAGAGGCTCCTGGGACACCCGACAGATGTTTTTC. Protein: CACDPVLGDTRGSWDTRQMFF.

This clone rates as medium-sized. One base away lies a much larger clone, so this may be a sequencing read error. In the same sample, other DNA sequences code for this CDR3. The V call is TRDV2, the J call TRDJ3, with TRDD3 identical over 9 bases. CDR1 and CDR2 from the germline V gene are GEAIGNYY and EKD. After removal of 0 bases from V and 0 bases from J, the junction contained 5 bases not matched to a gene. This CDR3 has 19 residues. CDR3 nucleotides: TGTGCCTGTGACACCGTACTGGGGGAGAGCTCCTGGGACACCCGACAGATGTTTTTC. Its translation is CACDTVLGESSWDTRQMFF.

This clone is labeled medium-sized. A read error likely explains this, since a far larger clone differs by one base. Within the sample, other DNA sequences also encode this same CDR3. The V and J genes are TRDV2 and TRDJ3; 11 bases line up with TRDD3. V was pared by 1 base and J by 2 bases, with 3 bases of the junction left unmatched. The CDR3 is made up of 18 amino acids. CDR1 is GEAIGNYY, CDR2 EKD, per germline. The CDR3 bases are TGTGCCTGTGACACAGTACTGGGGGATACCTGGGACACCCGACAGATGTTTTTC. Amino acid sequence: CACDTVLGDTWDTRQMFF.

CDR3 sequence: CACDTGLPTDKLIF. CDR3 bases: TGTGCCTGTGACACGGGACTGCCGACTGATAAACTCATCTTT. J is TRDJ1 and V is TRDV2, with D hard to call. V lost 1 base and J 5 bases, leaving 13 bases between the germline ends. CDR1 GEAIGNYY and CDR2 EKD come from the germline V gene. The CDR3 contains 14 residues.

This clone was counted many times. A clone one base away is much larger, so this may be a read error. This sample includes further DNA sequences coding for the same CDR3. V is TRDV2 and J is TRDJ3; D not certain. This CDR3 has 16 residues. Trimming shortened V by 0 bases and J by 0 bases, and 5 bases separated the two germline ends. Germline V CDR1 and CDR2: GEAIGNYY, EKD. The CDR3 coding sequence is TGTGCCTGTGACACCGTCGGCTCCTGGGACACCCGACAGATGTTTTTC. Amino acids: CACDTVGSWDTRQMFF.